This TCR beta chain was identified during a study of shared clonotypes between healthy human individuals. Libraries were prepared by immunoSEQ multiplex PCR; TCRdb keeps only in-frame clonotypes and omits some of them. Of a few million clones listed, more than 90% were seen once; the top ten hold over 0.12%. Germline-derived CDR1 and CDR2 are KGHSH and LQKENI. J lost 9 bases, V lost 6 bases, and 6 bases had no gene match. The CDR3 covers 14 residues. The chain recombines TRBV18 with TRBJ2-1; 12 bases align to TRBD2. The TCR originated in a man younger than 35 in good health. Material for sequencing was naive CD4+ T cells sorted from blood. Subset here: CD45RA+ positively selected. The CDR3 reads CASSPTSGSVEQFF. CDR3 sequence (DNA): TGTGCCAGCTCTCCGACTAGCGGGAGTGTTGAGCAGTTCTTC.